Below, 8 T cell receptor beta chains from the same sample are listed, as sequenced in a study of T cell responses to AZD1222 COVID-19 vaccine. TCRdb keeps only in-frame clones here, not all; method: immunoSEQ multiplex PCR. Here the sample spans some 120,000 clones, around 90% being singletons. Material: peripheral blood, obtained on day 0 of AZD1222 vaccination. These receptor sequences come from an adult in good health.

The chain carries TRBV6-5 and TRBJ1-2; D gene unclear. Deletions cut 6 bases from V and 5 bases from J, with 19 bases between. The CDR3 contains 15 residues. Per germline, CDR1 MNHEY and CDR2 SVGAGI. The CDR3 bases are TGTGCCAGCAGCAGGCCCGGACTTACCTTTTATGGCTACACCTTC. The encoded protein is CASSRPGLTFYGYTF.

The V gene is TRBV7-9, the J gene TRBJ1-2, with 9 nucleotides matching TRBD1. The CDR3 has 15 amino acids. Trimming took 3 bases from V and 6 from J; bases not matched to a gene: 8. Germline V gene sequence: CDR1 SEHNR, CDR2 FQNEAQ (reference sequence). Here the CDR3 DNA reads TGTGCCAGCAGCTTCCGGGACAGGGAAGGAGATGGCTACACCTTC. As protein: CASSFRDREGDGYTF.

This chain uses TRBV27 with TRBJ2-1; D not certain. V was pared by 1 base and J by 9 bases, with 13 bases between. Germline CDR1 MNHEY, CDR2 SMNVEV (reference sequence). CDR3 size: 14 residues. CDR3 nucleotides: TGTGCCAGCAGTTTATACGCCAGGCCCACTGAGCAGTTCTTC. This codes for CASSLYARPTEQFF.

The chain recombines TRBV6-1 with TRBJ1-1; D may be TRBD1 (6 bases). Trimming took off 4 bases at V and 0 bases at J, with 15 bases between the two ends. The CDR3 is 16 residues long. CDR1 and CDR2 from the germline V gene are MNHNS and SASEGT. The DNA of the CDR3 is TGTGCCAGCAGTGCAGGCAGGGAGGGGGTGAACACTGAAGCTTTCTTT. This gives the protein CASSAGREGVNTEAFF.

This clone has just a few counts. The J gene is TRBJ1-1, the V gene TRBV5-1; a weak D match, TRBD1 (6 bases). From germline, CDR1 is SGHRS and CDR2 YFSETQ. There are 14 residues in the CDR3. V lost 2 bases to trimming and J lost 4 bases, with 12 bases between them. CDR3 region: CASSLGGEVTEAFF. CDR3 sequence (DNA): TGCGCCAGCAGCTTAGGGGGAGAAGTCACTGAAGCTTTCTTT.

This chain links TRBV3-1 (or the pseudogene TRBV3-2) with TRBJ2-3; 13 nucleotides agree with TRBD2. From germline, CDR1 is LGHDT and CDR2 YNNKEL (reference sequence). The CDR3 is made up of 16 amino acids. With V trimmed by 1 base and J by 6 bases, 4 bases remained unmatched. Here the CDR3 reads CASSQGLAGGYDTQYF. The CDR3 coding sequence is TGTGCCAGCAGCCAAGGACTAGCGGGGGGTTACGATACGCAGTATTTT.

The CDR3 coding sequence is TGTGCCAGCAGCCAAGATCTGCTAGTTTCCTACGAGCAGTACTTC. It encodes CASSQDLLVSYEQYF. The V and J genes are TRBV3-1 (or the pseudogene TRBV3-2) and TRBJ2-7; D gene uncertain. With 0 bases removed from V and 1 base from J, the gap between germline ends came to 10 bases. The germline V gene has CDR1 LGHDT and CDR2 YNNKEL (reference sequence). The CDR3 has 15 amino acids.

The gene calls are TRBV18 and TRBJ1-2; D is perhaps TRBD1 (6 bases). The CDR3 has 16 residues. Trimming cost V 5 bases and J 6 bases, with 22 bases left between them. CDR1 is KGHSH, CDR2 LQKENI, per germline. CDR3 protein: CASSSKSQGYLNGYTF. DNA of the CDR3: TGTGCCAGCTCATCAAAATCCCAGGGGTATTTAAATGGCTACACCTTC.